The clone carrying this T cell receptor beta chain has just a few counts. What it recognizes is unknown. Combining a sample-barcoded 5' primer with a J-beta primer mix, a second PCR ran for roughly 7 to 12 cycles. TCRdb reprocessed the 5' RACE reads via MiXCR and lists one record per CDR3 protein. Of some 760,000 distinct CDR3 sequences in the sample, more than 20% were seen once. The entry originates in a study of blood T cells in healthy people across ages. Study-level findings and limits: Relative to aged donors, long-lived donors carried more naive CD4+ cells and displayed higher diversity. Any changes in expanded clonotypes were possibly confounded, as donor CMV status remained unknown.

The V end was cut by 8 bases, the J end by 5 bases, with 15 bases between. This CDR3 has 12 amino acids. The germline CDR1 and CDR2 sequences are SQVTM and ANQGSEA. These sequences were also reported in another study, on T cells of mothers and their children. This second report adds: Related mother-child pairs shared marginally more repertoire than unrelated pairs, though not significantly.

The rearrangement uses TRBV29-1 and TRBJ2-5; D perhaps matches TRBD2 (6 bases). The sequence was obtained from a boy between 10 and 17 years old in good health. Sequenced: blood. For the CDR3, the DNA is TGCAGCCTTCAGGGTGGAGGGGAGACCCAGTACTTC. Amino acid sequence: CSLQGGGETQYF.